This T cell receptor (beta chain) was recovered during a study of molecular identifiers for immune sequencing clone quantification. From the PCR reads, TCRdb called clonotypes with MiXCR, one entry per CDR3 protein. The sample lists about half a million distinct CDR3 sequences; around a fifth were seen once. CDR3 length equals 11 residues. Trimming took off 2 bases at V and 9 bases at J, with 7 bases between the two ends. The germline CDR1 and CDR2 sequences are LGHNA and YNFKEQ. Naive CD8 libraries were made from approximately 20,000 to 1,000,000 sorted cells, and they used 10%, 30% or 50% RNA. Sequencing input: naive CD8+ T cells from blood, with Jurkat cell RNA spiked in. Sample subset: FACS-sorted CD8+CD4-CCR7+CD45RA+ naive T cells. The V and J genes are TRBV4-2 and TRBJ1-2, with D hard to call. The TCR was taken from a human donor in good health. Some libraries in this study had Jurkat cell RNA spiked in. The CDR3 DNA is TGTGCCAGCAGCCAACGAGGTCGCTACACCTTC. Protein product: CASSQRGRYTF.